Detailed here is one TCR beta chain. Its antigen is not known. TCR cDNA libraries were made from RNA using a previously described, modified protocol. TCRdb passed the 5' RACE reads through MiXCR, listing each CDR3 protein once. The data hold 350,000 to 400,000 distinct CDR3 sequences, with 25% to 35% observed a single time. The sample originates from a study of identical twins' blood T cells. Study-wide results and limits: Twins reportedly had markedly more similar V usage than unrelated donors, even among out-of-frame TCRbeta clonotypes. Twins shared more top CDR3 clonotypes than unrelated donors did.

The CDR3 covers 14 residues. CDR1 SGHDN and CDR2 FVKESK come from the germline V gene. V was cut by 0 bases and J by 6 bases, with 9 bases left in between. The chain is built from TRBV14 and TRBJ2-1, with D tentatively TRBD2 (5 bases). Sequencing was carried out using PBMCs. The source is a woman aged 18-49 years in good health. The CDR3 loop reads CASSQDMDFNEQFF. DNA of the CDR3: TGTGCCAGCAGCCAAGATATGGACTTCAATGAGCAGTTCTTC.